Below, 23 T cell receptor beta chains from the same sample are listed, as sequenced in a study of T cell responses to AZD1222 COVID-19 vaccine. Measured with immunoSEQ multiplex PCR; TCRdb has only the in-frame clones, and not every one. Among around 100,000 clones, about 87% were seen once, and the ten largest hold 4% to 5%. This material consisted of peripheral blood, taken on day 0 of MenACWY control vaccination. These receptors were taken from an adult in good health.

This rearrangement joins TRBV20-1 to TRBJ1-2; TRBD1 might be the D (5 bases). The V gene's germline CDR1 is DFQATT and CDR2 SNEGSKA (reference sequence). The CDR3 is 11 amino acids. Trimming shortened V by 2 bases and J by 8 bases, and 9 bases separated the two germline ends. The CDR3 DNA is TGCAGTGCTAGAACCGGGACGGGCTACACCTTC. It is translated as CSARTGTGYTF.

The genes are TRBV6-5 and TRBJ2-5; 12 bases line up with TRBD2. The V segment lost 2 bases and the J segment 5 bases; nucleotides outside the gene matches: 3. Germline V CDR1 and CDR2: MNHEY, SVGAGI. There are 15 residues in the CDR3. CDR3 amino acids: CASSYDTSGGETQYF. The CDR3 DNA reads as TGTGCCAGCAGTTACGACACTAGCGGGGGGGAGACCCAGTACTTC.

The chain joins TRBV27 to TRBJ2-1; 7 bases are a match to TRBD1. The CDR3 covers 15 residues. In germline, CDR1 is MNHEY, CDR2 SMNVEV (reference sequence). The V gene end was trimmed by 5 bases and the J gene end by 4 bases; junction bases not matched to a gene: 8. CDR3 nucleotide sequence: TGTGCCAGCAGTCATCGACAGGGATTATACAATGAGCAGTTCTTC. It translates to CASSHRQGLYNEQFF.

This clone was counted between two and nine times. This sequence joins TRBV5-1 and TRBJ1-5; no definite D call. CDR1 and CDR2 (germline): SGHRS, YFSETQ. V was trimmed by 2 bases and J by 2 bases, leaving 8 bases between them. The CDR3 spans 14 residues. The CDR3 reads CASSFGPGNQPQHF. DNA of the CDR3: TGCGCCAGCAGCTTTGGTCCCGGCAATCAGCCCCAGCATTTT.

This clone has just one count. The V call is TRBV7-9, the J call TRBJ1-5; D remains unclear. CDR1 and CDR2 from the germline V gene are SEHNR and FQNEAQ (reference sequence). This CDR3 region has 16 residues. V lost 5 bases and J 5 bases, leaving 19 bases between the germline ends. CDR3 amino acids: CASSVTRAVDHQPQHF. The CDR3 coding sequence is TGTGCCAGCAGCGTCACAAGGGCAGTGGACCATCAGCCCCAGCATTTT. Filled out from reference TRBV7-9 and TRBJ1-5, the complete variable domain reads DTGVSQNPRHKITKRGQNVTFRCDPISEHNRLYWYRQTLGQGPEFLTYFQNEAQLEKSRLLSDRFSAERPKGSFSTLEIQRTEQGDSAMYLCASSVTRAVDHQPQHFGDGTRLSIL.

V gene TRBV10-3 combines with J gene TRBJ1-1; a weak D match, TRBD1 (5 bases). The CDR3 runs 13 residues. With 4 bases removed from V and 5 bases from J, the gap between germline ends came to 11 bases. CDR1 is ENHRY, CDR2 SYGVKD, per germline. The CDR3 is CAISAIRQTEAFF. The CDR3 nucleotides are TGTGCCATCAGTGCAATCCGACAGACTGAAGCTTTCTTT.

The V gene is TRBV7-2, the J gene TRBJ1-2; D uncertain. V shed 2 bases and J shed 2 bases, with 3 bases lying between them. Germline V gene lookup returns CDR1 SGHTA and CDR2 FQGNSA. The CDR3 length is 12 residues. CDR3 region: CASSLTNYGYTF. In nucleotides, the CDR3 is TGTGCCAGCAGCTTAACGAACTATGGCTACACCTTC.

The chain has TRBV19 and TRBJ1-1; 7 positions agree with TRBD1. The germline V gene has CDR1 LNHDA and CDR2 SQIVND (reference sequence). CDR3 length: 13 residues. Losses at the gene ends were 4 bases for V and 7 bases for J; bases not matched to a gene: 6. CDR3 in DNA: TGTGCCAGTAGTACCAGAGGGGGCCTTGAAGCTTTCTTT. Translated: CASSTRGGLEAFF.

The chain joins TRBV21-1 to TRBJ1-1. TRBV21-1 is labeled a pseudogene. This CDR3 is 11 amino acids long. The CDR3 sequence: CASKDLPRAFF. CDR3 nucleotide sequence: TGTGCCAGCAAGGACCTTCCTCGAGCTTTCTTT.

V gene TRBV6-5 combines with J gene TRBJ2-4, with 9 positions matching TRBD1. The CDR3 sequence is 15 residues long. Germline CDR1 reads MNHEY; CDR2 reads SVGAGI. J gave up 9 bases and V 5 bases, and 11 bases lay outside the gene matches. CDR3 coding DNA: TGTGCCAGCAGTAAGGGAATGACAGGGGGAAGCATTCAGTACTTC. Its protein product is CASSKGMTGGSIQYF.

CDR3 sequence (DNA): TGTGCCAGCAGCACTTCGACAGGGACTAATGAAAAACTGTTTTTT. Its protein product is CASSTSTGTNEKLFF. This rearrangement joins TRBV5-4 to TRBJ1-4; 7 nucleotides align to TRBD1. The trim removed 4 bases at V and 2 bases at J, leaving 5 bases unmatched. This CDR3 is built from 15 residues. Germline V gene lookup returns CDR1 SGHNT and CDR2 YYREEE (reference sequence).

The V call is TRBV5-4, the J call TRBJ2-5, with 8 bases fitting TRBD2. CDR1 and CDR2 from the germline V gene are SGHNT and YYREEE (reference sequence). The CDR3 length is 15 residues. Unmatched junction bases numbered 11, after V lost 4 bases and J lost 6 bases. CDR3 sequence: CASSPPGLDSKTQYF. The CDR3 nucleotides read TGTGCCAGCAGCCCCCCGGGACTAGATTCGAAGACCCAGTACTTC.

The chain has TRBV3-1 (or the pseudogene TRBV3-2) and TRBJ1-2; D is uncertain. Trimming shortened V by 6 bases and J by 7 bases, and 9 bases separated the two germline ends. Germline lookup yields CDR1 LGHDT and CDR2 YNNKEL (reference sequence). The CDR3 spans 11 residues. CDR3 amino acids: CASSVGSGYTF. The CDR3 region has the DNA TGTGCCAGCAGTGTGGGATCTGGCTACACCTTC.

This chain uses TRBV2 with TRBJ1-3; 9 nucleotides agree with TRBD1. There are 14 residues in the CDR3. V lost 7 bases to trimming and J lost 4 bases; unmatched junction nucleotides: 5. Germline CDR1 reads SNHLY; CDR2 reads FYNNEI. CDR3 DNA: TGTGCCAGCATCACCGGGACAGGGGGAAACACCATATATTTT. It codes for CASITGTGGNTIYF.

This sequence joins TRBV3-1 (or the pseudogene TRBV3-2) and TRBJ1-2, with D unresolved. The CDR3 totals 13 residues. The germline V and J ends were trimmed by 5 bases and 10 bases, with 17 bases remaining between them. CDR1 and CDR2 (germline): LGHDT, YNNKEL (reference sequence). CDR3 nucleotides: TGTGCCAGCAGCTCTACCCCTAGGCTTGTCTACACCTTC. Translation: CASSSTPRLVYTF.

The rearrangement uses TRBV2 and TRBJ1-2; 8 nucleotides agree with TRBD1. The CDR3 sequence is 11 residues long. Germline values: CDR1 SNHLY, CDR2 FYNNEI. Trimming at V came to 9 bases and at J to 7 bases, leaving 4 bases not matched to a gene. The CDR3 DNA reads TGTGCCAGGGGACAGGAGGCTGGCTACACCTTC. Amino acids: CARGQEAGYTF. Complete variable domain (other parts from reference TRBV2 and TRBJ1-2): EPEVTQTPSHQVTQMGQEVILRCVPISNHLYFYWYRQILGQKVEFLVSFYNNEISEKSEIFDDQFSVERPDGSNFTLKIRSTKLEDSAMYFCARGQEAGYTFGSGTRLTVV.

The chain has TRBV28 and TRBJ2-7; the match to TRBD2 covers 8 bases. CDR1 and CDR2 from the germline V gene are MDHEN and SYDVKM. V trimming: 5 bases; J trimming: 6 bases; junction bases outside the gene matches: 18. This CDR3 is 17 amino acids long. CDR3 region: CASSLRVLAAKLGEQYF. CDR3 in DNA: TGTGCCAGCAGTCTAAGGGTACTAGCGGCGAAACTTGGCGAGCAGTACTTC.

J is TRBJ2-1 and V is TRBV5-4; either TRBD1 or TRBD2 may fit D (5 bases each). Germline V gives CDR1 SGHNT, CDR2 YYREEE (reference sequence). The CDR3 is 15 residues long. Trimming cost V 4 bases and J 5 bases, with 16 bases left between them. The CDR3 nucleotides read TGTGCCAGCAGCCCGGGACGGAAACTTAACAATGAGCAGTTCTTC. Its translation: CASSPGRKLNNEQFF.

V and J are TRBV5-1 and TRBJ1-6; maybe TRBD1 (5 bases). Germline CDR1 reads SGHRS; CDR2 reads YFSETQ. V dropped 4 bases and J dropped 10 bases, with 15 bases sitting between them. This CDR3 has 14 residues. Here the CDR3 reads CASSPGDQGSPLHF. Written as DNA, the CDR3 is TGCGCCAGCAGCCCGGGGGACCAGGGCTCACCCCTCCACTTT.

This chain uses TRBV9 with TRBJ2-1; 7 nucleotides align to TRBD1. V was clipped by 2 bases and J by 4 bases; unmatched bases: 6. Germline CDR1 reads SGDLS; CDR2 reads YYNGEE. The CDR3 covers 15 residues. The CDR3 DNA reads TGTGCCAGCAGCGTCCTCGGGACAGAGTACAATGAGCAGTTCTTC. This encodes CASSVLGTEYNEQFF.

CDR3 amino acids: CASSLEGYNSPLHF. The CDR3 bases are TGTGCCAGCAGCCTAGAGGGGTACAATTCACCCCTCCACTTT. The chain is built from TRBV6-5 and TRBJ1-6; the D gene is possibly TRBD1 (5 bases). The ends were cut back, 6 bases at V and 7 bases at J, with 13 bases in the middle. Per the germline V gene, CDR1 is MNHEY and CDR2 is SVGAGI. This CDR3 has 14 residues.

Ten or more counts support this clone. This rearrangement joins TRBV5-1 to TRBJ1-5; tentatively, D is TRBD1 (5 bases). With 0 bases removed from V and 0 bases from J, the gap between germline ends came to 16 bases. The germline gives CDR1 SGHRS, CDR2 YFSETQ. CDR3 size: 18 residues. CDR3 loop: CASSLGDRPGISNQPQHF. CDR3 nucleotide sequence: TGCGCCAGCAGCTTGGGGGACCGACCCGGGATTAGCAATCAGCCCCAGCATTTT.

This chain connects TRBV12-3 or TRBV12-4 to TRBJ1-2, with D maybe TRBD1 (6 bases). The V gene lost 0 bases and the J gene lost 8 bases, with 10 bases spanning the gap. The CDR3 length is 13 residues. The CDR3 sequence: CASSLADGGGYTF. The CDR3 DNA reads TGTGCCAGCAGTTTAGCGGACGGGGGCGGCTACACCTTC.